The subject of this entry is one T cell receptor (beta chain). The sample belongs to a study of spatial heterogeneity in lung cancer. TCRdb recomputed calls from the 5' RACE reads with MiXCR, one row per CDR3 protein. The sample records roughly 80,000 distinct CDR3 sequences, about 7.8% being singletons. The time point was: sample taken at primary tumor resection. Whole RNA, isolated from tumor, nontumor lung or frozen PBMC, was sequenced without prior sorting. This TCR was recovered from a male donor with early-stage non-small cell lung cancer. The sample consisted of PBMCs, taken at surgery.

The CDR3 loop is CASSLDGSDYGYTF. The CDR3 nucleotides read TGCGCCAGCAGCTTGGATGGGAGCGACTATGGCTACACCTTC. This chain uses TRBV5-1 with TRBJ1-2; no clear D gene. Germline CDR1 is SGHRS and CDR2 is YFSETQ. Between the trimmed V and J ends, which lost 0 bases and 3 bases, there was a span of 9 bases. The CDR3 sequence is 14 residues long.